These 15 T cell receptor beta chains were sequenced from one sample in a study of blood T cell repertoires in COVID-19. Sequencing was performed with immunoSEQ multiplex PCR; in TCRdb, only in-frame clones are kept and a portion is missing. The sample gives fewer than 300,000 clones, approximately 83% of which show up once; around 4.5% is in the top ten. The sequenced sample consisted of PBMCs or T cells enriched from blood (not recorded which). These receptors were taken from a woman in her thirties who had recovered from COVID-19.

The chain carries TRBV4-2 and TRBJ1-3; tentatively, D is TRBD1 (5 bases). This CDR3 has 14 residues. From germline, CDR1 is LGHNA and CDR2 YNFKEQ. With 4 bases removed from V and 1 base from J, the gap between germline ends came to 8 bases. In DNA, the CDR3 is TGTGCCAGCAGCCGAGACAGTTCTGGAAACACCATATATTTT. This encodes CASSRDSSGNTIYF.

As for this clone: At the DNA level, this CDR3 is encoded by other sequences in the same sample as well. The V and J genes are TRBV15 and TRBJ1-3; no firm D call. The ends were cut back, 0 bases at V and 4 bases at J, with 10 bases in the middle. CDR3 size: 15 residues. Germline assignment: CDR1 LNHNV and CDR2 YYDKDF (reference sequence). Here the CDR3 reads CATSRDRGPGNTIYF. DNA for the CDR3: TGTGCCACCAGCAGAGATCGAGGGCCGGGAAACACCATATATTTT.

The chain is built from TRBV27 and TRBJ1-2, with 8 bases lining up with TRBD1. This CDR3 is built from 19 residues. The germline V gene has CDR1 MNHEY and CDR2 SMNVEV (reference sequence). Trimming removed 8 bases from V and 0 bases from J; junction bases left unmatched: 20. The CDR3 nucleotides read TGTGCCAGCGGTCCAGGGGGCGGGCTAAGATTCGAAGCTAACTATGGCTACACCTTC. This codes for CASGPGGGLRFEANYGYTF.

This CDR3 reads CASSYEGRAEAFF. In DNA, the CDR3 is TGTGCCAGCAGTTACGAGGGGAGGGCTGAAGCTTTCTTT. The chain links TRBV6-5 to TRBJ1-1; maybe TRBD1 (5 bases). V gave up 2 bases and J gave up 6 bases, with 10 bases separating them. The CDR3 covers 13 residues. Germline V gene lookup returns CDR1 MNHEY and CDR2 SVGAGI.

DNA of the CDR3: TGTGCCAGCAGCTTGGGGGGCGGGGACAGTGAGCAGTTCTTC. Protein sequence: CASSLGGGDSEQFF. J is TRBJ2-1 and V is TRBV5-6; D may be TRBD1 (7 bases). V shed 0 bases and J shed 9 bases, with 13 bases lying between them. The CDR3 consists of 14 residues. Germline V gives CDR1 SGHDT, CDR2 YYEEEE.

V and J are TRBV24-1 and TRBJ2-3; TRBD1 matches 11 bases. V was clipped by 1 base and J by 2 bases; unmatched bases: 10. Germline V gene data show CDR1 as KGHDR and CDR2 as SFDVKD. The CDR3 is 19 amino acids. Written as DNA, the CDR3 is TGTGCCACCAGTGATTTTGGGGGGACAGGGGGACTTCTCACAGATACGCAGTATTTT. It codes for CATSDFGGTGGLLTDTQYF.

This clone is a singleton in its sample. V and J are TRBV2 and TRBJ1-5; TRBD1 agrees at 11 bases. Per germline, CDR1 SNHLY and CDR2 FYNNEI. The CDR3 is 18 amino acids. V lost 0 bases to trimming and J lost 4 bases; unmatched junction nucleotides: 8. This CDR3 is CASSEALLGTGGNQPQHF. The CDR3 DNA is TGTGCCAGCAGTGAAGCGCTTTTGGGGACAGGGGGGAATCAGCCCCAGCATTTT.

The chain couples TRBV19 to TRBJ1-4, with 7 bases identical to TRBD1. Germline CDR1 and CDR2: LNHDA and SQIVND (reference sequence). The CDR3 contains 14 residues. V lost 5 bases, J lost 4 bases, and 4 bases stayed unmatched. In DNA form, the CDR3 reads TGTGCCAGTAGTTTCAGACAGGGTAATGAAAAACTGTTTTTT. This encodes CASSFRQGNEKLFF.

The chain employs TRBV15 and TRBJ2-2, with TRBD1 identical over 9 bases. J was trimmed by 8 bases and V by 5 bases; bases with no gene match: 15. Per germline, CDR1 LNHNV and CDR2 YYDKDF (reference sequence). The length of the CDR3 is 17 residues. CDR3 nucleotides: TGTGCCACCAGCGGCCAACCGGGACAGGGCCTTTTTGGGGAGCTGTTTTTT. It translates to CATSGQPGQGLFGELFF.

V gene TRBV2 combines with J gene TRBJ2-7, with 8 bases that match TRBD1. Trimming at V came to 3 bases and at J to 5 bases, leaving 6 bases not matched to a gene. The CDR3 runs to 14 residues. The germline V gene encodes CDR1 SNHLY and CDR2 FYNNEI. The CDR3: CASSDRQGPHEQYF. The CDR3 region has the DNA TGTGCCAGCAGTGATAGACAGGGGCCCCACGAGCAGTACTTC. Full variable domain (rest looked up from reference TRBV2 and TRBJ2-7): EPEVTQTPSHQVTQMGQEVILRCVPISNHLYFYWYRQILGQKVEFLVSFYNNEISEKSEIFDDQFSVERPDGSNFTLKIRSTKLEDSAMYFCASSDRQGPHEQYFGPGTRLTVT.

V is TRBV27 and J is TRBJ1-4; D unresolved. The CDR3 has 13 residues. The V gene's germline CDR1 is MNHEY and CDR2 SMNVEV (reference sequence). The V end was cut by 5 bases, the J end by 5 bases, with 9 bases between. The chain's CDR3 is CASSPRRNEKLFF. The CDR3 DNA reads TGTGCCAGCAGTCCACGGAGGAATGAAAAACTGTTTTTT.

The V and J genes are TRBV5-1 and TRBJ1-2, with 7 bases matching TRBD1. Germline V gives CDR1 SGHRS, CDR2 YFSETQ. The CDR3 extends over 15 amino acids. V was clipped by 0 bases and J by 6 bases; unmatched bases: 8. The CDR3 DNA reads TGCGCCAGCAGCTTGGGATTGACAGGGTGGGATGGCTACACCTTC. This sequence encodes CASSLGLTGWDGYTF.

The chain employs TRBV15 and TRBJ2-1; unclear D gene. Trimming shortened V by 2 bases and J by 2 bases, and 10 bases separated the two germline ends. CDR1 is LNHNV and CDR2 is YYDKDF in the germline V gene (reference sequence). The CDR3 length is 15 residues. CDR3 DNA sequence: TGTGCCACCAGCAGAACGTCAGATACCTACAATGAGCAGTTCTTC. It encodes CATSRTSDTYNEQFF.

The rearrangement uses TRBV5-6 and TRBJ1-1; 7 bases align to TRBD1. Germline CDR1 SGHDT, CDR2 YYEEEE. The V segment lost 3 bases and the J segment 5 bases; nucleotides outside the gene matches: 13. This CDR3 contains 16 residues. The CDR3 region has the DNA TGTGCCAGCAGCTCCACTGGACAGGCCCTGCGGACTGAAGCTTTCTTT. It specifies CASSSTGQALRTEAFF.

V usage is TRBV13 and J usage is TRBJ1-1, with 8 bases aligning to TRBD1. The CDR3 length is 15 residues. The ends lost 3 bases at V and 5 bases at J; junction bases unmatched: 8. Germline CDR1 and CDR2: PRHDT and FYEKMQ (reference sequence). CDR3 sequence: CASSFSGGRRTEAFF. In DNA form, the CDR3 reads TGTGCCAGCAGCTTCTCAGGGGGCCGAAGGACTGAAGCTTTCTTT.